The T cell receptor beta chain under discussion was sequenced for a study of beta chain features in type 1 diabetes. Whole-study findings and limits: In all four CD4+ subsets, TCRB CDR3 length was significantly, moderately reduced in type 1 diabetes.

Reverse transcription of all isolated RNA meant that expressed TCRB transcripts were sequenced. The repertoire was sequenced with immunoSEQ multiplex PCR; TCRdb's copy has only in-frame clones and lacks some. The sample yields about 620,000 clones, 15% seen once. The CDR3 contains 13 residues. Germline-derived CDR1 and CDR2 are PRHDT and FYEKMQ (reference sequence). The V and J ends lost 4 bases and 5 bases respectively, with 11 bases between them. Only a few counts were recorded for this clone. Its antigen remains unidentified. V is TRBV13 and J is TRBJ1-2; D is ambiguous. This clonotype was obtained from a man aged 18-30 years in good health. The source material was naive CD4+ T cells from blood. The CDR3 nucleotides are TGTGCCAGCAGCTCCGGTCGTAAATATGGCTACACCTTC. It codes for CASSSGRKYGYTF.